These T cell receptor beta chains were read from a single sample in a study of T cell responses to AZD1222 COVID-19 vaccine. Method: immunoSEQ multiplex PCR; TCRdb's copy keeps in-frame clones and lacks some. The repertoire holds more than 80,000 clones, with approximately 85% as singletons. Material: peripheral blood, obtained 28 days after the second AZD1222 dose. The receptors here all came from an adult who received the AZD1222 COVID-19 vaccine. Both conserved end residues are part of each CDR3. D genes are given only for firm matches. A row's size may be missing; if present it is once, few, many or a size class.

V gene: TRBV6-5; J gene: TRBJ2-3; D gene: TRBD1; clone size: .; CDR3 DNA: TGTGCCAGCAGTTACTCACAGGGGCGGTCGCAGTATTTT; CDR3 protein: CASSYSQGRSQYF
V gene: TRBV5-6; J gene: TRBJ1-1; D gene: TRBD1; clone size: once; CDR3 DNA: TGTGCCAGCAGCAGATACACAGGGGAGGGCACTGAAGCTTTCTTT; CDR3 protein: CASSRYTGEGTEAFF
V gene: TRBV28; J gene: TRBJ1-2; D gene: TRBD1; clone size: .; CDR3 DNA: TGTGCCAGCAGACGACAGGGTGGCTATGGCTACACCTTC; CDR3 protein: CASRRQGGYGYTF
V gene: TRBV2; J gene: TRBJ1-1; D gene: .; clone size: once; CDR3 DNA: TGTGCCAGCGGTGGGAAGAACACTGAAGCTTTCTTT; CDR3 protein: CASGGKNTEAFF
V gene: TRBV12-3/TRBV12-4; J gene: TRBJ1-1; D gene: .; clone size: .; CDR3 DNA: TGTGCCAGCAGCCGCGAGTTGACTGAAGCTTTCTTT; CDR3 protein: CASSRELTEAFF
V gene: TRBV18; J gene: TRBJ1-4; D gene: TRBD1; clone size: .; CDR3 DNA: TGTGCCAGCTCGTTTAAGACAGGGGTAGAAGAAAAACTGTTTTTT; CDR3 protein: CASSFKTGVEEKLFF
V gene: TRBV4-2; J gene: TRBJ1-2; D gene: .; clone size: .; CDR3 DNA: TGTGCCAGCAGCCAAGGCGACAGCGGGTATGGCTACACCTTC; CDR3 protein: CASSQGDSGYGYTF
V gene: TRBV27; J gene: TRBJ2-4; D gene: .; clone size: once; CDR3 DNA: TGTGCCAGCAGTTATGGCAGCAAAAACATTCAGTACTTC; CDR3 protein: CASSYGSKNIQYF
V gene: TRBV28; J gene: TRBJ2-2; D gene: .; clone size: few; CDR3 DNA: TGTGCCAGCACCGGGCGTCCCGGGGAGCTGTTTTTT; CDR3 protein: CASTGRPGELFF
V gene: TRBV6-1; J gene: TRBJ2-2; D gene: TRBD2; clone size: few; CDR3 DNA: TGTGCCAGCAGCCTGGTGGGGGGGACCGGGGAGCTGTTTTTT; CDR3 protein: CASSLVGGTGELFF
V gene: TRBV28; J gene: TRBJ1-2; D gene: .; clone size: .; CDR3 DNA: TGTGCCAGCAGTCTCCTGGGTCATGGCTACACCTTC; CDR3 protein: CASSLLGHGYTF
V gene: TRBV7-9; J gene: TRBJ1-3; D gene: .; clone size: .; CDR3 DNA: TGTGCCAGCAGCTTAGTGACGGGGGGAAACACCATATATTTT; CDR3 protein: CASSLVTGGNTIYF
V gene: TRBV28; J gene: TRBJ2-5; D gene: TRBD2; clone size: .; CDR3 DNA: TGTGCCACCCGCAGACTAGCGGAGACCCAGTACTTC; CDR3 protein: CATRRLAETQYF
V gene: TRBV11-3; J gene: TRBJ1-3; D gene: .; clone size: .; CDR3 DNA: TGTGCCAGCAGCTTTGATGGGAGTACTGGAAACACCATATATTTT; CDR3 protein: CASSFDGSTGNTIYF
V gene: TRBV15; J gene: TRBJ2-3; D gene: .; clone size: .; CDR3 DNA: TGTGCCACCAGCAGAGATGTCATAGCGGCTCTATATTTT; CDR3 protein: CATSRDVIAALYF
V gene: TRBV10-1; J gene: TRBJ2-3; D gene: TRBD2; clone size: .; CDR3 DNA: TGCGCCAGCAGTGAGTCGGCTAGCGGGGTTACAGATACGCAGTATTTT; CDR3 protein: CASSESASGVTDTQYF
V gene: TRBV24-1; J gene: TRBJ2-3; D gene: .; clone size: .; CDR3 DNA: TGTGCCACCAGTGAAGACGCGGTTTCTAGCACAGATACGCAGTATTTT; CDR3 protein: CATSEDAVSSTDTQYF
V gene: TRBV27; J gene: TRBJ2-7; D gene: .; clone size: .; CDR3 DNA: TGTGCCAGCAGTTTAAGGTCAGGGTGGCGGGGCGACGAGCAGTACTTC; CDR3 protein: CASSLRSGWRGDEQYF
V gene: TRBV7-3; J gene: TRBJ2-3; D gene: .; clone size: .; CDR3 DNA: TGTGCCAGCAGCGGGAGTTCTAGCACAGATACGCAGTATTTT; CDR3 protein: CASSGSSSTDTQYF
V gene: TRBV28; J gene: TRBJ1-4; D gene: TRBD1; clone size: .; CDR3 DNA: TGTGCCAGCAGACGGGACAGGGGGCGGTTGGAAAAACTGTTTTTT; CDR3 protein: CASRRDRGRLEKLFF
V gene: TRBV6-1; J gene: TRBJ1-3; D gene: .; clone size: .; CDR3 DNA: TGTGCCAGCAGTGACGGTGGTAATACGGCTGGAAACACCATATATTTT; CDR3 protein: CASSDGGNTAGNTIYF
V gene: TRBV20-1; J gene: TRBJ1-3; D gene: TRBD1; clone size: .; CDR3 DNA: TGCAGTGCTAGTGAGACAGGGGGCATGGGAAACACCATATATTTT; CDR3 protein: CSASETGGMGNTIYF
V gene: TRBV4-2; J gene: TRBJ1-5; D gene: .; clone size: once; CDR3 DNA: TGTGCCAGCAGCCAAGATCAGCAAGGGAATCAGCCCCAGCATTTT; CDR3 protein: CASSQDQQGNQPQHF
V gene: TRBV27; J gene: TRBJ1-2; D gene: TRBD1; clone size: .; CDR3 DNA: TGTGCCAGCAGTGGTCCGGGACAGGGATTCTCCCATGGCTACACCTTC; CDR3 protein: CASSGPGQGFSHGYTF
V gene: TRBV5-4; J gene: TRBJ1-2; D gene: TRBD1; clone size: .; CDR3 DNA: TGTGCCAGCAGCTTAGGACAGGGTTTCATCTATGGCTACACCTTC; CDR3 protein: CASSLGQGFIYGYTF
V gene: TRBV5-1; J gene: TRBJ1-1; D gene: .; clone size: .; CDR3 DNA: TGCGCCAATTCCAGGGAGATTAATTTAGAGAACACTGAAGCTTTCTTT; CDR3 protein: CANSREINLENTEAFF
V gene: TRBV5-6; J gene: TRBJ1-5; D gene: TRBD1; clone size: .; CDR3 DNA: TGTGCCAGCAGCCGGGACAGGAATCAGCCCCAGCATTTT; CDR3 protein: CASSRDRNQPQHF
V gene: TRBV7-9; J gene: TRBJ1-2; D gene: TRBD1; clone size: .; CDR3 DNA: TGTGCCAGCAGCGCCAGAGACGGGACAGGGCTCTATGGCTACACCTTC; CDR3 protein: CASSARDGTGLYGYTF
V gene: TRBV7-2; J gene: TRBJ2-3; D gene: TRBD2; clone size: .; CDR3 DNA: TGTGCCAGCAGCCCAGGACTAGCGATTACAGATACGCAGTATTTT; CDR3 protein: CASSPGLAITDTQYF
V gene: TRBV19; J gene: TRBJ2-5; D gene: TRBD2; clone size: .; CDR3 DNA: TGTGCCAGTAGCTCCCCTGGGGGAGGGCCAGAGACCCAGTACTTC; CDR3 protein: CASSSPGGGPETQYF
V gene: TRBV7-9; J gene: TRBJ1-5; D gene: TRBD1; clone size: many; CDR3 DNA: TGTGCCAGCAGCCTGACAGGGGAGGACAATCAGCCCCAGCATTTT; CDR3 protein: CASSLTGEDNQPQHF
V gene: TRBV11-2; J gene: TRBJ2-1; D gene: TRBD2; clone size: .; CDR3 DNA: TGTGCCAGCAGCTTAGATGGAGCGGGGGGGCGCAATGAGCAGTTCTTC; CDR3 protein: CASSLDGAGGRNEQFF
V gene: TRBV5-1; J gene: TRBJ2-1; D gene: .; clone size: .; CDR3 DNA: TGCGCCAGCGTCCCGGGACAAGCTCCTCGCTCCTACAATGAGCAGTTCTTC; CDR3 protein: CASVPGQAPRSYNEQFF
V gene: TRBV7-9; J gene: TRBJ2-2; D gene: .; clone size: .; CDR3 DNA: TGTGCCAGCAGCTTCCGCGGGGACGGGGAGCTGTTTTTT; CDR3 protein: CASSFRGDGELFF
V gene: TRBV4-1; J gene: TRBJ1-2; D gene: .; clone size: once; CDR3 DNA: TGCGCCAGCAGCCTCCCAGGGGAGGTCATCGGTGGCTACACCTTC; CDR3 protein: CASSLPGEVIGGYTF
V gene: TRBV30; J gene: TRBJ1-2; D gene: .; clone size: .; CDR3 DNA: TGTGCCTGGACCTTAGACAGGCCGAACAACTATGGCTACACCTTC; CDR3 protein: CAWTLDRPNNYGYTF
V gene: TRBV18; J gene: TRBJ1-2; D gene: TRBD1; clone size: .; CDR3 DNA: TGTGCCAGCTCACGGGGACAGGTGGACGGCTACACCTTC; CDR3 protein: CASSRGQVDGYTF
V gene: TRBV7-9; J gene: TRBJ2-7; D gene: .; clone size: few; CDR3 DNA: TGTGCCAGCGAGGGGCAGGGGAAAGTTTCCTACGAGCAGTACTTC; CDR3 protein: CASEGQGKVSYEQYF
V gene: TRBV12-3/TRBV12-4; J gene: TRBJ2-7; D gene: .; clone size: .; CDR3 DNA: TGTGCCAGCAGTTACGGGGGTTTTGAGCAGTACTTC; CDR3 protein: CASSYGGFEQYF
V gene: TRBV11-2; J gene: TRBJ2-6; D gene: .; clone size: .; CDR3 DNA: TGTGCCAGCAGCCCGGCCTCACCCCTCTCTGGGGCCAACGTCCTGACTTTC; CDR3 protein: CASSPASPLSGANVLTF
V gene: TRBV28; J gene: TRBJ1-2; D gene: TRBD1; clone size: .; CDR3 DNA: TGTGCCAGCAGCCTATGGCCACAGGGGGATAACTATGGCTACACCTTC; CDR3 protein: CASSLWPQGDNYGYTF
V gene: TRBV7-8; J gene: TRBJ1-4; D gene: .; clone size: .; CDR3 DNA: TGTGCCAGCAGCTTAGTACCGGGGTATGAAAAACTGTTTTTT; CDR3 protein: CASSLVPGYEKLFF
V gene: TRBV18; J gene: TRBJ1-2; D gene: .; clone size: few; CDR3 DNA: TGTGCCAGCTCACCACAGACAGCATCTAACTATGGCTACACCTTC; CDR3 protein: CASSPQTASNYGYTF